The rows below give T cell receptor beta chains drawn from one sample of a study of lung T cells in sarcoidosis with Löfgren's syndrome. Via MiXCR, TCRdb re-called the reads, giving one row per CDR3 protein. The data show roughly 63,000 distinct CDR3 sequences, with 21% seen just once and about 2.5% held by the top ten. The sequencing sample was made of CD4+ T cells from PBMCs. The receptor set was obtained from a human donor with sarcoidosis (Löfgren's syndrome or another form), or a control subject (not recorded which). The CDR3 runs from the conserved cysteine through the conserved F or W. The D gene is left open where the match is weak. Clone size is not always given. Where it is, it says once, few, many or a class for expanded clones.

d_call: .; clone_size: .; j_call: TRBJ2-5; v_call: TRBV29-1; cdr3_aa: CSALGVQETQYF; cdr3_nt: TGCAGCGCCCTCGGGGTTCAAGAGACCCAGTACTTC
d_call: .; clone_size: many; j_call: TRBJ1-1; v_call: TRBV20-1; cdr3_aa: CSARWGNTEAFF; cdr3_nt: TGCAGTGCCCGTTGGGGGAACACTGAAGCTTTCTTT
d_call: TRBD2; clone_size: few; j_call: TRBJ2-4; v_call: TRBV2; cdr3_aa: CASSPMAGGPGNIQYF; cdr3_nt: TGTGCCAGCAGTCCCATGGCGGGAGGGCCGGGAAACATTCAGTACTTC
d_call: .; clone_size: few; j_call: TRBJ2-1; v_call: TRBV18; cdr3_aa: CASSPYLSEEGEQFF; cdr3_nt: TGTGCCAGCTCACCATACCTAAGCGAGGAGGGTGAGCAGTTCTTC
d_call: .; clone_size: many; j_call: TRBJ2-4; v_call: TRBV3-1; cdr3_aa: CASSARHGAGNIQYF; cdr3_nt: TGTGCCAGCAGCGCACGACATGGAGCCGGAAACATTCAGTACTTC
d_call: .; clone_size: many; j_call: TRBJ1-5; v_call: TRBV19; cdr3_aa: CASSIDRGGAPQPQHF; cdr3_nt: TGTGCCAGTAGTATAGATCGGGGGGGGGCCCCCCAGCCCCAGCATTTT
d_call: .; clone_size: many; j_call: TRBJ1-4; v_call: TRBV20-1; cdr3_aa: CSAWRDEKLFF; cdr3_nt: TGCAGTGCTTGGCGGGATGAAAAACTGTTTTTT
d_call: .; clone_size: many; j_call: TRBJ2-5; v_call: TRBV6-6; cdr3_aa: CASSYSPGAQYF; cdr3_nt: TGTGCCAGCAGTTACTCGCCTGGGGCCCAGTACTTC
d_call: TRBD2; clone_size: few; j_call: TRBJ2-1; v_call: TRBV29-1; cdr3_aa: CSVQGGRGIDEQFF; cdr3_nt: TGCAGCGTCCAGGGCGGGAGGGGGATCGATGAGCAGTTCTTC
d_call: TRBD2; clone_size: many; j_call: TRBJ2-5; v_call: TRBV20-1; cdr3_aa: CSAGSRLAEETQYF; cdr3_nt: TGCAGTGCTGGATCCCGACTAGCGGAAGAGACCCAGTACTTC
d_call: .; clone_size: .; j_call: TRBJ2-7; v_call: TRBV14; cdr3_aa: CASSQDAGEQYF; cdr3_nt: TGTGCCAGCAGCCAAGATGCCGGGGAGCAGTACTTC
d_call: .; clone_size: .; j_call: TRBJ1-3; v_call: TRBV4-2; cdr3_aa: CASSQDERPSQLYF; cdr3_nt: TGTGCCAGCAGCCAAGATGAGAGGCCCTCCCAATTATATTTT
d_call: .; clone_size: few; j_call: TRBJ2-4; v_call: TRBV11-2; cdr3_aa: CASSPEQGIAKNIQYF; cdr3_nt: TGTGCCAGCAGCCCAGAACAGGGTATAGCCAAAAACATTCAGTACTTC
d_call: TRBD1; clone_size: few; j_call: TRBJ1-2; v_call: TRBV4-1; cdr3_aa: CASSQGTGNYGYTF; cdr3_nt: TGCGCCAGCAGCCAGGGGACAGGCAACTATGGCTACACCTTC
d_call: TRBD1; clone_size: many; j_call: TRBJ1-6; v_call: TRBV5-1; cdr3_aa: CASSLDRGNNSPLHF; cdr3_nt: TGCGCCAGCAGCCTGGACAGGGGAAATAATTCACCCCTCCACTTT
d_call: .; clone_size: many; j_call: TRBJ2-3; v_call: TRBV6-1; cdr3_aa: CASSWGIGGADTQYF; cdr3_nt: TGTGCCAGCAGTTGGGGAATAGGGGGAGCAGATACGCAGTATTTT
d_call: .; clone_size: few; j_call: TRBJ1-2; v_call: TRBV5-1; cdr3_aa: CASSFMDVQGLTF; cdr3_nt: TGCGCCAGCAGCTTTATGGATGTCCAAGGGTTAACCTTC
d_call: TRBD1; clone_size: many; j_call: TRBJ1-5; v_call: TRBV28; cdr3_aa: CASMTGEIVQPQHF; cdr3_nt: TGTGCCAGTATGACAGGGGAAATTGTACAGCCCCAGCATTTT
d_call: TRBD1; clone_size: many; j_call: TRBJ2-3; v_call: TRBV2; cdr3_aa: CASSWDRGTDTQYF; cdr3_nt: TGTGCCAGCAGCTGGGACAGGGGAACAGATACGCAGTATTTT
d_call: .; clone_size: many; j_call: TRBJ1-5; v_call: TRBV20-1; cdr3_aa: CSARIPGSNQPQHF; cdr3_nt: TGCAGTGCTAGAATTCCAGGATCCAATCAGCCCCAGCATTTT
d_call: .; clone_size: few; j_call: TRBJ2-6; v_call: TRBV7-2; cdr3_aa: CASSSRQASSGANVLTF; cdr3_nt: TGTGCCAGCAGCTCTCGACAGGCCAGCTCTGGGGCCAACGTCCTGACTTTC
d_call: .; clone_size: many; j_call: TRBJ2-1; v_call: TRBV6-2/TRBV6-3; cdr3_aa: CAISTEYNEQFF; cdr3_nt: TGTGCCATCAGCACAGAATACAATGAGCAGTTCTTC
d_call: .; clone_size: .; j_call: TRBJ2-5; v_call: TRBV19; cdr3_aa: CASSTRGETQYF; cdr3_nt: TGTGCCAGTAGTACCAGGGGAGAGACCCAGTACTTC
d_call: TRBD1; clone_size: .; j_call: TRBJ2-1; v_call: TRBV7-9; cdr3_aa: CASSRNRGLTYNEQFF; cdr3_nt: TGTGCCAGCAGCCGTAACAGGGGGCTCACCTACAATGAGCAGTTCTTC
d_call: .; clone_size: .; j_call: TRBJ2-3; v_call: TRBV6-6; cdr3_aa: CASSYSRWSTDTQYF; cdr3_nt: TGTGCCAGCAGCTACTCGAGATGGTCCACAGATACGCAGTATTTT
d_call: .; clone_size: few; j_call: TRBJ1-3; v_call: TRBV7-9; cdr3_aa: CASSDREGNTIYF; cdr3_nt: TGTGCCAGCAGCGACCGGGAGGGAAACACCATATATTTT
d_call: .; clone_size: many; j_call: TRBJ1-1; v_call: TRBV27; cdr3_aa: CASSLIRDHTEAFF; cdr3_nt: TGTGCCAGCAGTTTGATCAGGGATCACACTGAAGCTTTCTTT
d_call: .; clone_size: few; j_call: TRBJ2-5; v_call: TRBV7-7; cdr3_aa: CASSSDWVQETQYF; cdr3_nt: TGTGCTAGCAGCTCAGATTGGGTTCAAGAGACCCAGTACTTC
d_call: .; clone_size: .; j_call: TRBJ1-5; v_call: TRBV20-1; cdr3_aa: CSANRLDQPQHF; cdr3_nt: TGCAGCGCTAATCGCCTAGATCAGCCCCAGCATTTT
d_call: TRBD2; clone_size: .; j_call: TRBJ2-1; v_call: TRBV5-4; cdr3_aa: CASSSPPTSGRGNEQFF; cdr3_nt: TGTGCCAGCAGTTCTCCCCCGACTAGCGGGAGGGGGAATGAGCAGTTCTTC
d_call: TRBD2; clone_size: many; j_call: TRBJ2-6; v_call: TRBV27; cdr3_aa: CASSFSGTSYLGNVLTF; cdr3_nt: TGTGCCAGCAGTTTTTCCGGGACTAGTTACTTGGGCAACGTCCTGACTTTC
d_call: .; clone_size: many; j_call: TRBJ1-2; v_call: TRBV20-1; cdr3_aa: CSAREGTLGSGYTF; cdr3_nt: TGCAGTGCTAGAGAAGGGACTTTAGGGAGTGGCTACACCTTC
d_call: .; clone_size: many; j_call: TRBJ1-5; v_call: TRBV7-2; cdr3_aa: CASSLEFSRYQPQHF; cdr3_nt: TGTGCCAGCAGCTTAGAGTTTTCCAGATATCAGCCCCAGCATTTT
d_call: .; clone_size: .; j_call: TRBJ1-4; v_call: TRBV10-3; cdr3_aa: CAISAQGGAAEKLFF; cdr3_nt: TGTGCCATCAGTGCCCAGGGAGGGGCCGCTGAAAAACTGTTTTTT
d_call: TRBD1; clone_size: few; j_call: TRBJ2-3; v_call: TRBV12-3/TRBV12-4; cdr3_aa: CASSRDRASTDTQYF; cdr3_nt: TGTGCCAGCAGCCGGGACAGAGCTAGCACAGATACGCAGTATTTT
d_call: TRBD1; clone_size: many; j_call: TRBJ2-5; v_call: TRBV7-2; cdr3_aa: CASSSGTGKGETQYF; cdr3_nt: TGTGCCAGCAGCTCCGGGACAGGGAAGGGTGAGACCCAGTACTTC
d_call: .; clone_size: many; j_call: TRBJ1-2; v_call: TRBV7-9; cdr3_aa: CASSLELNRGDYGYTF; cdr3_nt: TGTGCCAGCAGCTTGGAACTAAACCGGGGTGACTATGGCTACACCTTC
d_call: .; clone_size: few; j_call: TRBJ2-4; v_call: TRBV6-6; cdr3_aa: CASSYSMLEEAKNIQYF; cdr3_nt: TGTGCCAGCAGTTACTCGATGCTCGAGGAGGCCAAAAACATTCAGTACTTC
d_call: .; clone_size: few; j_call: TRBJ2-5; v_call: TRBV7-9; cdr3_aa: CASGGSFQETQYF; cdr3_nt: TGTGCCAGCGGGGGATCGTTCCAAGAGACCCAGTACTTC
d_call: .; clone_size: few; j_call: TRBJ1-1; v_call: TRBV6-1; cdr3_aa: CASRVKGGGTEAFF; cdr3_nt: TGTGCCAGCAGAGTCAAGGGGGGGGGCACTGAAGCTTTCTTT
d_call: .; clone_size: many; j_call: TRBJ1-2; v_call: TRBV28; cdr3_aa: CASTMEGYGYTF; cdr3_nt: TGTGCCAGCACGATGGAGGGATATGGCTACACCTTC
d_call: TRBD1; clone_size: .; j_call: TRBJ1-1; v_call: TRBV9; cdr3_aa: CASSAHTSGQQNTEAFF; cdr3_nt: TGTGCCAGCAGCGCACACACCTCGGGACAGCAGAACACTGAAGCTTTCTTT
d_call: .; clone_size: once; j_call: TRBJ1-1; v_call: TRBV2; cdr3_aa: CVSGRGLSTEAFF; cdr3_nt: TGTGTCAGCGGGCGGGGCCTGAGCACTGAAGCTTTCTTT
d_call: .; clone_size: once; j_call: TRBJ2-5; v_call: TRBV14; cdr3_aa: CASSRRRQDTRYF; cdr3_nt: TGTGCCAGCAGCCGAAGACGCCAAGATACCCGGTACTTC
d_call: .; clone_size: .; j_call: TRBJ1-3; v_call: TRBV11-2; cdr3_aa: CAGSSGPSSGNTIYF; cdr3_nt: TGTGCCGGCAGCTCCGGACCGAGCTCTGGAAACACCATATATTTT